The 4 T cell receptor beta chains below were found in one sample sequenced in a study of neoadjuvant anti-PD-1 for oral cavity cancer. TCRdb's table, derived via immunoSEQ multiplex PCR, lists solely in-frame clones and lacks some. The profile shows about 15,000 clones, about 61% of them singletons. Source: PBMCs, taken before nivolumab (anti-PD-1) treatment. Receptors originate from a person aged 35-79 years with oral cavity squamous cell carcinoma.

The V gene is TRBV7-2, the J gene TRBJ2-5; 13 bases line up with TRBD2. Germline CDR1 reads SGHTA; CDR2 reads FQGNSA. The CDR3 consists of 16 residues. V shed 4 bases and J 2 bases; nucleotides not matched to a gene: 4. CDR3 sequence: CASSSAGLAGQETQYF. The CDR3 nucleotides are TGTGCCAGCAGCTCCGCGGGACTAGCGGGGCAAGAGACCCAGTACTTC.

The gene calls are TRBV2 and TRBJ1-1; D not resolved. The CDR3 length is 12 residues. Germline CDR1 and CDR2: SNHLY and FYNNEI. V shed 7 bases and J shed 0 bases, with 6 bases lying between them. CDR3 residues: CASTRMNTEAFF. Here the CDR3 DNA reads TGTGCCAGCACCAGGATGAACACTGAAGCTTTCTTT.

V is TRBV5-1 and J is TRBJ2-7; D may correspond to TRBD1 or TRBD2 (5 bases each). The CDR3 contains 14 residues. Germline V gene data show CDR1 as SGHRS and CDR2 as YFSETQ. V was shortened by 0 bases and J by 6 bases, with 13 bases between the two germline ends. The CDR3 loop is CASSLGPSGGEQYF. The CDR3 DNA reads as TGCGCCAGCAGCTTGGGCCCGTCTGGGGGCGAGCAGTACTTC.

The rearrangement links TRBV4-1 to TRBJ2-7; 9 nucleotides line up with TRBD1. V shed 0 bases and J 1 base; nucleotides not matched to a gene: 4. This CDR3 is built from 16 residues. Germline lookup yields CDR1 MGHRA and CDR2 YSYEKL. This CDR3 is CASSQDRGQGSYEQYF. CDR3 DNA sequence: TGCGCCAGCAGCCAAGATAGGGGACAGGGATCCTACGAGCAGTACTTC.